The 8 T cell receptor beta chains in this list originate from one sample, sequenced in a study of control samples from healthy donors and cancer patients. Sequencing was performed with immunoSEQ multiplex PCR; in TCRdb, only in-frame clones are kept and a portion is missing. Here the sample spans about 85,000 clones, just over 90% being singletons. The sequencing sample was made of blood. Receptors were obtained from a woman aged 18-35 years in good health.

The rearrangement uses TRBV7-2 and TRBJ2-3; 9 nucleotides match TRBD2. V dropped 5 bases and J dropped 4; count of bases not matched to a gene: 13. Germline V gene data show CDR1 as SGHTA and CDR2 as FQGNSA. The CDR3 covers 17 residues. The CDR3 nucleotides are TGTGCCAGCAGCCCGAACGGGGCGGGGGGGCAGGCAGATACGCAGTATTTT. This gives the protein CASSPNGAGGQADTQYF.

The V and J genes are TRBV19 and TRBJ1-2; TRBD1 agrees at 7 bases. V was pared by 9 bases and J by 12 bases, with 13 bases of the junction left unmatched. The germline V gene has CDR1 LNHDA and CDR2 SQIVND (reference sequence). This CDR3 has 12 amino acids. The CDR3 DNA sequence: TGTGCCAGCGGGGGACAGACCTGGGAGAACACCTTC. Residues: CASGGQTWENTF.

The chain recombines TRBV18 with TRBJ1-2; 7 positions match TRBD1. After removal of 3 bases from V and 6 bases from J, the junction contained 4 bases not matched to a gene. The CDR3 covers 13 residues. The germline gives CDR1 KGHSH, CDR2 LQKENI. CDR3: CASSPLGTDGYTF. In DNA, the CDR3 is TGTGCCAGCTCACCTCTCGGGACAGATGGCTACACCTTC.

This chain links TRBV6-6 with TRBJ1-5, with D perhaps TRBD1 (6 bases). The V end lost 2 bases, the J end lost 5 bases, and 16 bases lay between the germline ends. Germline CDR1 reads MNHNY; CDR2 reads SVGAGI (reference sequence). The length of the CDR3 is 16 residues. The DNA for the CDR3 is TGTGCCAGCAGTTACCCGGCGATAGGGGGGCATCAGCCCCAGCATTTT. It codes for CASSYPAIGGHQPQHF.

This clone was recorded once. The J gene is TRBJ2-1, the V gene TRBV24-1; no clear D. Germline assignment: CDR1 KGHDR and CDR2 SFDVKD. Trimming shortened V by 9 bases and J by 1 base, and 12 bases separated the two germline ends. The length of the CDR3 is 14 residues. CDR3 sequence: CATGSSASYNEQFF. CDR3 in DNA: TGTGCCACCGGGTCGTCTGCTTCCTACAATGAGCAGTTCTTC.

The V gene is TRBV27, the J gene TRBJ1-2; 8 bases agree with TRBD1. Looked up from germline, CDR1 is MNHEY and CDR2 is SMNVEV (reference sequence). This CDR3 is built from 14 residues. The ends lost 3 bases at V and 4 bases at J; junction bases unmatched: 4. This chain's CDR3 is CASSFGQGGYGYTF. CDR3 bases: TGTGCCAGCAGTTTTGGACAGGGCGGCTATGGCTACACCTTC.

The rearrangement uses TRBV7-9 and TRBJ2-7; no firm D call. The germline CDR1 and CDR2 sequences are SEHNR and FQNEAQ (reference sequence). V shed 5 bases and J shed 0 bases, with 11 bases lying between them. There are 14 residues in the CDR3. CDR3 residues: CASSATVSSYEQYF. Written as DNA, the CDR3 is TGTGCCAGCAGCGCCACAGTGAGCTCCTACGAGCAGTACTTC.

V is TRBV20-1 and J is TRBJ2-5; D not resolved. CDR1 DFQATT and CDR2 SNEGSKA come from the germline V gene (reference sequence). With 3 bases removed from V and 0 bases from J, the gap between germline ends came to 11 bases. The CDR3 spans 14 residues. The CDR3 spells CSASWLLYQETQYF. The DNA of the CDR3 is TGCAGTGCTAGTTGGCTACTGTACCAAGAGACCCAGTACTTC.